The text below deals with one T cell receptor beta chain. The CDR3 has 18 amino acids. Trimming at V came to 2 bases and at J to 1 base, leaving 9 bases not matched to a gene. In germline, CDR1 is MNHEY, CDR2 SVGEGT. It was RNA transcripts that yielded the amplified TCR beta CDR3 regions. An initial round of RT-PCR targeting the TCR CDR3 relied on the HTBI primer set. TCRdb recomputed calls from the multiplex PCR reads with MiXCR, one row per CDR3 protein. Among about 560,000 distinct CDR3 sequences listed, over 15% were seen once. This specimen belongs to a study of T cells in Graves' hyperthyroidism and ophthalmopathy.

The receptor was isolated from a woman younger than 30 with Graves' hyperthyroidism. Specimen: blood. V usage is TRBV6-2 or TRBV6-3 and J usage is TRBJ1-2; TRBD1 agrees at 11 bases. CDR3: CASSYPGTGGWGNYGYTF. CDR3 DNA: TGTGCCAGCAGTTACCCCGGGACAGGGGGATGGGGTAACTATGGCTACACCTTC.